Listed below are T cell receptor beta chains from one sample, sequenced in a study of brain T cells in children with intractable seizures. TCRdb's table, derived via immunoSEQ multiplex PCR, lists solely in-frame clones and lacks some. The profile shows hundreds of thousands of clones, 93% of them singletons. The sample consisted of peripheral blood, taken approximately 5 months after surgery. These receptors originate from a boy in the first two years of life with tuberous sclerosis and intractable seizures. CDR3s include the opening cysteine and the closing phenylalanine or tryptophan. D genes are given only for firm matches. Only part of the rows carry a size: once, few, many, or a class if the clone is expanded.

v_call	d_call	clone_size	j_call	cdr3_nt	cdr3_aa
TRBV7-2	-	-	TRBJ2-4	TGTGCCAGCAGCTTAGGGGGGCACGTAAACATTCAGTACTTC	CASSLGGHVNIQYF
TRBV9	TRBD1	-	TRBJ1-1	TGTGCCAGCAGCGCACAGGGGTCGAACACTGAAGCTTTCTTT	CASSAQGSNTEAFF
TRBV7-9	-	-	TRBJ2-1	TGTGCCAGCAGCTTAGACGGGAGTGCCTACAATGAGCAGTTCTTC	CASSLDGSAYNEQFF
TRBV7-6	-	once	TRBJ1-3	TGTGCCAGCAGCTTAGGTGGCTACCGCAGTGGAAACACCATATATTTT	CASSLGGYRSGNTIYF
TRBV6-6	TRBD1	-	TRBJ1-1	TGTGCCAGCAGTTACGAGGGGGCAGGCACTGAAGCTTTCTTT	CASSYEGAGTEAFF
TRBV9	-	-	TRBJ2-3	TGTGCCAGCAGCATGTCGCGGGCGGATACGCAGTATTTT	CASSMSRADTQYF
TRBV27	TRBD2	-	TRBJ2-5	TGTGCCAGCAGTTTAAAGTTCCTAGCGGGATTCGGTTTGGAGACCCAGTACTTC	CASSLKFLAGFGLETQYF
TRBV6-5	-	-	TRBJ1-1	TGTGCCAGCAGTTACTCGGGATTGGCGGGCAGGGGAGCTTTCTTT	CASSYSGLAGRGAFF
TRBV5-4	-	-	TRBJ2-7	TGTGCCAGCAGCTTACAGGGTTTAATCGACGAGCAGTACTTC	CASSLQGLIDEQYF
TRBV7-9	-	-	TRBJ1-2	TGTGCCAGCAGCTTAGGGACTTCCTATGGCTACACCTTC	CASSLGTSYGYTF
TRBV2	TRBD2	-	TRBJ2-5	TGTGCCAGCAGGAAAGCGGGAATCCAAGAGACCCAGTACTTC	CASRKAGIQETQYF
TRBV15	-	-	TRBJ2-7	TGTGCCACCAATCGGGGCTGGGACGAGCAGTACTTC	CATNRGWDEQYF
TRBV27	-	-	TRBJ1-2	TGTGCCAGCAGTTTATCCCAGCAGGGCATTACTAACTATGGCTACACCTTC	CASSLSQQGITNYGYTF
TRBV4-2	-	once	TRBJ2-7	TGTGCCAGCAGCCAAGACCCCGGGGCAGACCATGCCTACGAGCAGTACTTC	CASSQDPGADHAYEQYF
TRBV6-2/TRBV6-3	TRBD1	-	TRBJ2-7	TGTGCCAGCAGTGGGACAGGGTTCAACTACGAGCAGTACTTC	CASSGTGFNYEQYF
TRBV10-3	-	-	TRBJ1-5	TGTGCCATCAGTGGTGGGCAGAGCAATCAGCCCCAGCATTTT	CAISGGQSNQPQHF
TRBV6-1	-	-	TRBJ2-7	TGTGCCAGCAGTGAATGGGGAGTCGGAGTAGACCACGAGCAGTACTTC	CASSEWGVGVDHEQYF
TRBV9	TRBD2	-	TRBJ2-7	TGTGCCAGCAGCGTAGCCTCAGCGGGGGCGATATACGAGCAGTACTTC	CASSVASAGAIYEQYF
TRBV3-1/TRBV3-2	-	-	TRBJ1-2	TGTGCCAGCAGCCAAGTTAAAAACGGCTACACCTTC	CASSQVKNGYTF
TRBV18	-	-	TRBJ1-1	TGTGCCAGCTCACCATCGGGGTCAGGGAACACTGAAGCTTTCTTT	CASSPSGSGNTEAFF
TRBV10-3	TRBD2	-	TRBJ2-1	TGTGCCATCAGTGCCGGGACTAGTTTAGATGAGCAGTTCTTC	CAISAGTSLDEQFF
TRBV7-3	TRBD2	-	TRBJ2-3	TGTGCCAGCAGCTTAGGTGGCGGGGGACTATTGGATACGCAGTATTTT	CASSLGGGGLLDTQYF
TRBV28	-	-	TRBJ2-7	TGTGCCAGCAGCCAAACCGGACAGTGGCCGTACGAGCAGTACTTC	CASSQTGQWPYEQYF
TRBV6-1	-	-	TRBJ1-5	TGTGCCAGCAGTGAAAACTATAGCAATCAGCCCCAGCATTTT	CASSENYSNQPQHF
TRBV5-1	-	-	TRBJ2-3	TGCGCCAGCAGCTTGGAACACCGGGACTCCACAGATACGCAGTATTTT	CASSLEHRDSTDTQYF
TRBV20-1	-	-	TRBJ1-2	TGTAGTACACCCAACTATGGCTACACCTTC	CSTPNYGYTF
TRBV9	-	-	TRBJ2-3	TGTGCCAGCAGCGCATTGGGGGGCGGGGGCACAGATACGCAGTATTTT	CASSALGGGGTDTQYF
TRBV9	TRBD2	-	TRBJ2-1	TGTGCCAGCAGCGTGAGGGAGGGGTCCTACAATGAGCAGTTCTTC	CASSVREGSYNEQFF
TRBV28	TRBD2	-	TRBJ2-7	TGTGCCATCACACTTAGCGGGACAACAGGCTCCTACGAGCAGTACTTC	CAITLSGTTGSYEQYF
TRBV6-1	TRBD1	once	TRBJ2-2	TGTGCCAGCAGTGAAAACAGGGGGCTACACGGGGAGCTGTTTTTT	CASSENRGLHGELFF
TRBV4-1	-	-	TRBJ2-4	TGCGCCAGCAGCCAATCCGGGCAGTCAAACATTCAGTACTTC	CASSQSGQSNIQYF
TRBV5-4	-	-	TRBJ2-4	TGTGCCAGCAGCTGGGACGGTTCAGTAGCCAAAAACATTCAGTACTTC	CASSWDGSVAKNIQYF
TRBV5-4	-	-	TRBJ2-1	TGTGCCAGCAGCTTGGGGCAGGGAAACCCTAATGAGCAGTTCTTC	CASSLGQGNPNEQFF
TRBV11-3	-	-	TRBJ2-7	TGTGCCAGCAGCTTAATTTCAGGGGCGCGTTTATACGAGCAGTACTTC	CASSLISGARLYEQYF
TRBV7-9	-	-	TRBJ2-1	TGTGCCAGCAGCCCCCGGGGCTCCTACAATGAGCAGTTCTTC	CASSPRGSYNEQFF
TRBV24-1	TRBD1	-	TRBJ2-3	TGTGCCACCAGTGATTTGGGACAGGGGGCAGATACGCAGTATTTT	CATSDLGQGADTQYF
TRBV2	-	-	TRBJ2-5	TGTGCCAGCAGTGAGTCATATCAAGAGACCCAGTACTTC	CASSESYQETQYF
TRBV10-2	-	-	TRBJ2-7	TGCGCCAGCAGAGGCCTCGGGGCTCCGGAGCAGTACTTC	CASRGLGAPEQYF
TRBV23-1	-	-	TRBJ1-1	TGCGCCAGCAGTCAATTCCCAGACTACACTGAAGCTTTCTTT	CASSQFPDYTEAFF
TRBV7-2	TRBD1	-	TRBJ2-7	TGTGCCAGCAGCGCCACAGGGGGCACGACCTACGAGCAGTACTTC	CASSATGGTTYEQYF
TRBV9	-	-	TRBJ2-1	TGTGCCAGCAGCGGCCGGGAAATCACCTACAATGAGCAGTTCTTC	CASSGREITYNEQFF
TRBV24-1	-	-	TRBJ2-2	TGTGCCACCACCTCAGCCGCGAACACCGGGGAGCTGTTTTTT	CATTSAANTGELFF
TRBV7-6	-	-	TRBJ2-2	TGTGCCAGCAGCTTAGGAGGGAGCGCCGGGGAGCTGTTTTTT	CASSLGGSAGELFF
TRBV19	TRBD1	-	TRBJ1-2	TGTGCCAGTAGTATAGACCTCATCAGGGGGTTCTATGGCTACACCTTC	CASSIDLIRGFYGYTF
TRBV6-1	TRBD2	-	TRBJ2-1	TGTGCCAGCAGTGAGCACGAAGCGGGAGTCTCCTACAATGAGCAGTTCTTC	CASSEHEAGVSYNEQFF
TRBV7-2	-	-	TRBJ1-6	TGTGCCAGCAGCTTGGACTTTCAAAATTCACCCCTCCACTTT	CASSLDFQNSPLHF
TRBV13	-	-	TRBJ1-1	TGTGCCAGCAGCTCTGGTGGGGTTGGGGGGGCGCTGAACACTGAAGCTTTCTTT	CASSSGGVGGALNTEAFF
TRBV5-4	TRBD1	-	TRBJ2-7	TGTGCCAGCAGCTTGGGGGACAGGTACTCCTACGAGCAGTACTTC	CASSLGDRYSYEQYF
TRBV7-9	-	-	TRBJ1-5	TGTGCCAGCAGCTTAGATACGTTGCCCCAGCATTTT	CASSLDTLPQHF
TRBV21-1	-	-	TRBJ1-1	TGTGCCAGCAGCAAATTAACGAACAGGGGGCATTTGATGAACACTGAAGCTTTCTTT	CASSKLTNRGHLMNTEAFF
TRBV4-1	-	-	TRBJ2-5	TGCGCCAGCAGCCGAACAGGTCCGTACTTTCAAGAGACCCAGTACTTC	CASSRTGPYFQETQYF